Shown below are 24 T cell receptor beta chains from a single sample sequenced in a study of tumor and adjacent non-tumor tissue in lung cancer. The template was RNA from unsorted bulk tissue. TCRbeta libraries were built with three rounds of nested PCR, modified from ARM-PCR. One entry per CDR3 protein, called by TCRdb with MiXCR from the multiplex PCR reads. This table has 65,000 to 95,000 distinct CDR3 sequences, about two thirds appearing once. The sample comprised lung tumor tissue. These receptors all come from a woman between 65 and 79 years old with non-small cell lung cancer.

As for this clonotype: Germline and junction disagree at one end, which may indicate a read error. CDR3 nucleotides: TGCAGTGTACCTACCGGGACACATGAAGTTCTCTTT. Encoded protein: CSVPTGTHEVLF. V and J are TRBV29-1 and TRBJ1-1, with D possibly TRBD1 on 6 matching bases. The CDR3 runs 12 residues. Germline CDR1 reads SQVTM; CDR2 reads ANQGSEA. The variable domain in full, completed from reference TRBV29-1 and TRBJ1-1, reads SAVISQKPSRDICQRGTSLTIQCQVDSQVTMMFWYRQQPGQSLTLIATANQGSEATYESGFVIDKFPISRPNLTFSTLTVSNMSPEDSSIYLCSVPTGTHEVLFGQGTRLTVV.

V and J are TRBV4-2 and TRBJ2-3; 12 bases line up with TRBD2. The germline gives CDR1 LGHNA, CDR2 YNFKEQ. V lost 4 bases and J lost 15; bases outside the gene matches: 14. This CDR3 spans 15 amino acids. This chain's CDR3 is CASSRRLAGEDTYYF. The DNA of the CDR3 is TGTGCCAGCAGCCGGAGACTAGCGGGAGAAGATACGTACTATTTT.

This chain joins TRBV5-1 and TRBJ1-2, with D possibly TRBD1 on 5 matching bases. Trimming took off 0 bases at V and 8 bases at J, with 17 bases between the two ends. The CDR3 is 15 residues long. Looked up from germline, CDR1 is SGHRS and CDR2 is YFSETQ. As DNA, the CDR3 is TGCGCCAGCAGCTTGGTCGTAGGGGATCTTTTCGGCTACACCTTC. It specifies CASSLVVGDLFGYTF.

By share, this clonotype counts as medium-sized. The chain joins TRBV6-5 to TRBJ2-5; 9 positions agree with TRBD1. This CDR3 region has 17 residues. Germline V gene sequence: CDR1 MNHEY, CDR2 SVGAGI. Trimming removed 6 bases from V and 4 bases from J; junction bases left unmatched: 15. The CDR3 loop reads CASSSLTGGLWRETQYF. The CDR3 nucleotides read TGTGCCAGCAGCAGTTTGACAGGGGGTCTCTGGCGAGAGACCCAGTACTTC.

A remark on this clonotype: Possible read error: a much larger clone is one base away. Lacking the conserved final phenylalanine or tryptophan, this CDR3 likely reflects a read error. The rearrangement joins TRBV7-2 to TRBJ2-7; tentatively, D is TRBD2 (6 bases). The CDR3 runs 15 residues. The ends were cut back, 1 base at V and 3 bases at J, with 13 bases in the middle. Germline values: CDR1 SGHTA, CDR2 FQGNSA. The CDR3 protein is CASSLGLAENYEQYY. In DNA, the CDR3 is TGTGCCAGCAGCTTAGGATTAGCGGAGAACTACGAGCAGTACTAC.

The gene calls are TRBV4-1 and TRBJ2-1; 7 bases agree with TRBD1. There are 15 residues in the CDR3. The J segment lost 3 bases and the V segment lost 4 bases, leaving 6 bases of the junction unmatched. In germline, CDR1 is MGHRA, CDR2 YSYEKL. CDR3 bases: TGCGCCAGCAGCCGAACAGGGGTAAGCTACAATGAGCAGTTCTTC. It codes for CASSRTGVSYNEQFF.

In DNA form, the CDR3 reads TGCGCCAGCGACCACCCCGGGACTAGCGGAGCATTTGGGCAGTTCTTC. Its protein product is CASDHPGTSGAFGQFF. The chain uses TRBV4-1 and TRBJ2-1, with TRBD2 matching over 11 bases. The V gene end was trimmed by 8 bases and the J gene end by 12 bases; junction bases not matched to a gene: 18. CDR1 is MGHRA, CDR2 YSYEKL, per germline. There are 16 residues in the CDR3.

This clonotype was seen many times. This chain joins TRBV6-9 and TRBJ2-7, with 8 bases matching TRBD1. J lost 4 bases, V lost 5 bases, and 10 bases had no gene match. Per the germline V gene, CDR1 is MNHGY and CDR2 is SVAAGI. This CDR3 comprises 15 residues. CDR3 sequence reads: CASSNGTGYLYEQYF. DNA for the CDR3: TGTGCCAGCAGTAACGGGACAGGTTATTTGTACGAGCAGTACTTC.

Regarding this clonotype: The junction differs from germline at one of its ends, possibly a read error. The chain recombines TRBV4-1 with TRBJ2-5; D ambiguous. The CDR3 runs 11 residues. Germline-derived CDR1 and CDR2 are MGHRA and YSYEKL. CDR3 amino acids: CASSQEGIRHF. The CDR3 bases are TGCGCCAGCAGCCAAGAAGGTATCCGGCACTTC.

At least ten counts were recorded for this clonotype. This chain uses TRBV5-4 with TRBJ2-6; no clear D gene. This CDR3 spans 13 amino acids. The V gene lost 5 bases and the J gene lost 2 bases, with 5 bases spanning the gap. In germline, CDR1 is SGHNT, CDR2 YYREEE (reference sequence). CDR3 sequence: CASSLPGANVLTF. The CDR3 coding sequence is TGTGCCAGCAGTTTACCTGGGGCCAACGTCCTGACTTTC.

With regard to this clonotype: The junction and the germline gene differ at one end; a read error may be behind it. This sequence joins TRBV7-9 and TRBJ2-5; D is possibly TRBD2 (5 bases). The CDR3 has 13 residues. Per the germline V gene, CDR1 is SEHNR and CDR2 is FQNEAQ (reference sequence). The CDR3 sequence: CARSLRRGETQYF. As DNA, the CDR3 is TGTGCCAGGAGCTTAAGACGGGGAGAGACCCAGTACTTC.

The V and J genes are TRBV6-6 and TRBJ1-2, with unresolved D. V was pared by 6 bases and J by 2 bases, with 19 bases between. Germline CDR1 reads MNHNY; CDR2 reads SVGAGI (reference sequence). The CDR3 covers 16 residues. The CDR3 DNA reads TGTGCCAGCAGGCAAGGGAGACTTTCATTAAACTATGGCTACACCTTC. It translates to CASRQGRLSLNYGYTF.

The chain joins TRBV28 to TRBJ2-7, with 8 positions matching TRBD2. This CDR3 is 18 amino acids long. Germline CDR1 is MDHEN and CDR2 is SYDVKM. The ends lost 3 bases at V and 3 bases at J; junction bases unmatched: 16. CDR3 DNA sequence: TGTGCCAGCAGTTTCCCGGGACTAGTGGGAGCGGAGGACTACGAGCAGTACTTC. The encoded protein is CASSFPGLVGAEDYEQYF.

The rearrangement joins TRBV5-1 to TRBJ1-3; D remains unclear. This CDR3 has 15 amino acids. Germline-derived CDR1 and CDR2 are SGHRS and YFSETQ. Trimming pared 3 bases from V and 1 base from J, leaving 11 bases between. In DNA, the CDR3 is TGCGCCAGCAGCTCGACACAAGATTCTGGAAACACCATATATTTT. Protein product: CASSSTQDSGNTIYF.

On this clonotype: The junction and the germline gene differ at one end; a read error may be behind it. CDR3 nucleotides: TGTGCCAGCTGCCAAGCACTAGCGGGAGGCCGGGAGACCCAGTACTTC. Translation gives CASCQALAGGRETQYF. The chain carries TRBV4-2 and TRBJ2-5; 12 nucleotides align to TRBD2. Germline V CDR1 and CDR2: LGHNA, YNFKEQ. The CDR3 extends over 16 amino acids.

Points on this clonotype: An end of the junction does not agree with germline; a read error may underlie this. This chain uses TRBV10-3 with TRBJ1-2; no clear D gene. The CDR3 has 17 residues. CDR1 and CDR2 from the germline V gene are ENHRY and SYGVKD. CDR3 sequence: CVISESNLPDLNYGHTF. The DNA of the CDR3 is TGTGTCATCAGTGAGTCGAACCTCCCGGATCTGAACTATGGCCACACCTTC.

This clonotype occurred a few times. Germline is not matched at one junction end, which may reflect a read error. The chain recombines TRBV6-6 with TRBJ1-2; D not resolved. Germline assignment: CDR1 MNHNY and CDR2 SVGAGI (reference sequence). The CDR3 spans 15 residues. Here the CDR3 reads CTSSLTEVLVYGYTF. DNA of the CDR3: TGTACCAGCAGCCTCACCGAAGTTTTGGTCTATGGCTACACCTTC.

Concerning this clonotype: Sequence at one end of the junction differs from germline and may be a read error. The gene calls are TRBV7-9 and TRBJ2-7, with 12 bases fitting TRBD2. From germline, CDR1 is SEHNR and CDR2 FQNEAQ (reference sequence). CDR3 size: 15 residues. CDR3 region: CASSYRLAGDREQYF. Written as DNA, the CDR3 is TGTGCCAGTAGCTACCGACTAGCGGGAGACCGCGAGCAGTACTTC.

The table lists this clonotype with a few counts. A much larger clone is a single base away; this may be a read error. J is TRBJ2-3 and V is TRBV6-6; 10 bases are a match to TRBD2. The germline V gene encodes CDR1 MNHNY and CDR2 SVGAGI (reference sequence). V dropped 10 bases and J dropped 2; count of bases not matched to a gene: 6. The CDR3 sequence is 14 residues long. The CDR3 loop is CATGLAALTDTQYF. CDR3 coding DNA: TGTGCCACCGGACTAGCGGCACTCACAGATACGCAGTATTTT.

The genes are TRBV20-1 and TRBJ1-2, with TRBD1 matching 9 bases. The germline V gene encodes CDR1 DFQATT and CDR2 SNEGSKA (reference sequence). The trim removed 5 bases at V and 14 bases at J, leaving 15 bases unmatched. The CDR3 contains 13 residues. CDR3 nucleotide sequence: TGCAGTGCTCGGGACAGGGCTCATTATGACTATACCTTC. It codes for CSARDRAHYDYTF.

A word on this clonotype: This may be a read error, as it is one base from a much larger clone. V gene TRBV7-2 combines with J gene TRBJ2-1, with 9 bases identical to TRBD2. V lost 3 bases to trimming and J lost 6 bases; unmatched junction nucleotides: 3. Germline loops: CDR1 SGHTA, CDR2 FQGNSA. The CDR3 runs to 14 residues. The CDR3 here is CASSLGLAPNEQFF. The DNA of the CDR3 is TGTGCCAGCAGCTTGGGACTAGCCCCCAATGAGCAGTTCTTC.

The CDR3 loop is CSVVDTGTCPPDTQYF. CDR3 sequence (DNA): TGCAGCGTTGTAGACACCGGGACATGCCCTCCAGATACGCAGTATTTT. The chain is built from TRBV29-1 and TRBJ2-3, with a tentative D call TRBD1 (6 bases). CDR1 is SQVTM and CDR2 is ANQGSEA in the germline V gene. CDR3 length equals 16 residues. V gave up 4 bases and J gave up 4 bases, with 21 bases separating them.

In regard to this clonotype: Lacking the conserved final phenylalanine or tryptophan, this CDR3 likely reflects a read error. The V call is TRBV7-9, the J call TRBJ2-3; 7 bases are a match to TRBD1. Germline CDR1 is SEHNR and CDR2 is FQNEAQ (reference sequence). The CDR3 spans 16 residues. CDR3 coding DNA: TGTACCAGCAGCCACGGGACAGACCCTAGCACAGATACGCAGTATTTA. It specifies CTSSHGTDPSTDTQYL.

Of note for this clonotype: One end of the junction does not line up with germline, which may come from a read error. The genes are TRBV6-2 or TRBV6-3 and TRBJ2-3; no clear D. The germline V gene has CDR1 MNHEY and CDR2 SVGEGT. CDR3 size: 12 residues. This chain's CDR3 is CVSSPVSYTQYF. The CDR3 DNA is TGTGTCAGCAGTCCCGTCTCTTATACGCAGTATTTT.